Shown below are 12 T cell receptor beta chains from a single sample sequenced in a study of T cell responses to AZD1222 COVID-19 vaccine. Assay used: immunoSEQ multiplex PCR; TCRdb lists only in-frame clones, some missing. The sample includes around 100,000 clones, 91% of them seen just once. The sequencing here drew on peripheral blood, taken on day 0 of AZD1222 vaccination. Receptors originate from an adult in good health.

This chain connects TRBV28 to TRBJ1-5; tentative D call: TRBD1 (6 bases). The V gene's germline CDR1 is MDHEN and CDR2 SYDVKM. CDR3 length: 12 amino acids. Trimming took 6 bases from V and 6 from J, leaving 9 bases between them. The CDR3 coding sequence is TGTGCCAGCAGAGGGGGGAGTCAGCCCCAGCATTTT. It encodes CASRGGSQPQHF.

The genes are TRBV7-9 and TRBJ1-2; D possibly corresponds to TRBD1 (5 bases). The V end was cut by 5 bases, the J end by 0 bases, with 10 bases between. There are 14 residues in the CDR3. CDR1 SEHNR and CDR2 FQNEAQ come from the germline V gene (reference sequence). In nucleotides, the CDR3 is TGTGCCAGCAGCGCATCAGGGCCTAACTATGGCTACACCTTC. Translated: CASSASGPNYGYTF.

The chain employs TRBV2 and TRBJ2-5; the match to TRBD1 covers 10 bases. The CDR3 extends over 15 amino acids. Germline trimming cut 6 bases from V and 0 bases from J; bases unmatched to any gene: 4. The germline V gene encodes CDR1 SNHLY and CDR2 FYNNEI. The CDR3 protein is CASRVGQGDQETQYF. CDR3 nucleotides: TGTGCCAGCAGAGTAGGACAGGGGGACCAAGAGACCCAGTACTTC.

The J gene is TRBJ1-4, the V gene TRBV27, with 12 nucleotides matching TRBD1. The CDR3 length is 16 residues. Trimming took 5 bases from V and 3 from J; bases not matched to a gene: 4. Per germline, CDR1 MNHEY and CDR2 SMNVEV (reference sequence). CDR3: CASSRDRGRANEKLFF. The CDR3 DNA is TGTGCCAGCAGTCGGGACAGGGGGCGGGCTAATGAAAAACTGTTTTTT.

V and J are TRBV9 and TRBJ2-2; 14 bases match TRBD2. Germline V gene lookup returns CDR1 SGDLS and CDR2 YYNGEE. Losses at the gene ends were 4 bases for V and 0 bases for J; bases not matched to a gene: 8. The CDR3 has 19 amino acids. The CDR3 reads CASSFRGLAGGSNTGELFF. CDR3 sequence (DNA): TGTGCCAGCAGCTTTAGAGGACTAGCGGGAGGATCGAACACCGGGGAGCTGTTTTTT.

This chain joins TRBV15 and TRBJ2-3; D could derive from TRBD1 or TRBD2 (6 bases each). From germline, CDR1 is LNHNV and CDR2 YYDKDF (reference sequence). V lost 4 bases, J lost 5 bases, and 10 bases lay in between. The CDR3 spans 13 residues. The CDR3 sequence: CATSIQGGDTQYF. DNA of the CDR3: TGTGCCACCAGCATACAGGGAGGAGATACGCAGTATTTT.

The chain has TRBV4-2 and TRBJ2-7; D possibly corresponds to TRBD2 (5 bases). V was pared by 0 bases and J by 3 bases, with 12 bases between. CDR3 size: 15 residues. Germline V gene data show CDR1 as LGHNA and CDR2 as YNFKEQ. The CDR3 DNA reads TGTGCCAGCAGCCAAGATCGAGCGGCCTACTACGAGCAGTACTTC. Encoded protein: CASSQDRAAYYEQYF.

This chain connects TRBV19 to TRBJ2-7; 9 nucleotides align to TRBD1. The V segment lost 7 bases and the J segment 5 bases; nucleotides outside the gene matches: 9. The CDR3 length is 14 residues. Germline CDR1 is LNHDA and CDR2 is SQIVND (reference sequence). The CDR3 DNA is TGTGCCAGTAACCAGCCGGGACAGGGTAACGAGCAGTACTTC. Translating it yields CASNQPGQGNEQYF. Full variable domain (outside the CDR3, taken from reference TRBV19 and TRBJ2-7): DGGITQSPKYLFRKEGQNVTLSCEQNLNHDAMYWYRQDPGQGLRLIYYSQIVNDFQKGDIAEGYSVSREKKESFPLTVTSAQKNPTAFYLCASNQPGQGNEQYFGPGTRLTVT.

The chain couples TRBV4-1 to TRBJ2-7, with D hard to call. Germline CDR1 reads MGHRA; CDR2 reads YSYEKL. V was shortened by 3 bases and J by 0 bases, with 6 bases between the two germline ends. CDR3 length: 13 amino acids. The CDR3 coding sequence is TGCGCCAGCAGCCAGGGGTTCTCCTACGAGCAGTACTTC. Amino acid sequence: CASSQGFSYEQYF.

Only one count was recorded for this clone. The V call is TRBV21-1, the J call TRBJ1-1; the listed D gene, TRBD1, was not tested against the DNA. TRBV21-1 is listed as a pseudogene. The CDR3 runs to 16 residues. CDR3 sequence (DNA): TGTGCCAGCAGCAAAGTCTCCGCAGGGTCGAACACTGAAGCTTTCTTT. Its protein product is CASSKVSAGSNTEAFF.

J is TRBJ2-2 and V is TRBV7-2; D might be TRBD1 (5 bases). The germline V and J ends were trimmed by 3 bases and 3 bases, with 11 bases remaining between them. Germline CDR1 is SGHTA and CDR2 is FQGNSA. The CDR3 length is 15 residues. The CDR3: CASSLGQIYTGELFF. As DNA, the CDR3 is TGTGCCAGCAGCTTGGGGCAGATCTACACCGGGGAGCTGTTTTTT.

The chain recombines TRBV19 with TRBJ2-1, with 11 bases matching TRBD2. Looked up from germline, CDR1 is LNHDA and CDR2 is SQIVND (reference sequence). CDR3 size: 16 residues. J gave up 4 bases and V 2 bases, and 4 bases lay outside the gene matches. The CDR3 DNA reads TGTGCCAGTAGTATATCCAGACTAGCGGGATACAATGAGCAGTTCTTC. Encoded protein: CASSISRLAGYNEQFF.